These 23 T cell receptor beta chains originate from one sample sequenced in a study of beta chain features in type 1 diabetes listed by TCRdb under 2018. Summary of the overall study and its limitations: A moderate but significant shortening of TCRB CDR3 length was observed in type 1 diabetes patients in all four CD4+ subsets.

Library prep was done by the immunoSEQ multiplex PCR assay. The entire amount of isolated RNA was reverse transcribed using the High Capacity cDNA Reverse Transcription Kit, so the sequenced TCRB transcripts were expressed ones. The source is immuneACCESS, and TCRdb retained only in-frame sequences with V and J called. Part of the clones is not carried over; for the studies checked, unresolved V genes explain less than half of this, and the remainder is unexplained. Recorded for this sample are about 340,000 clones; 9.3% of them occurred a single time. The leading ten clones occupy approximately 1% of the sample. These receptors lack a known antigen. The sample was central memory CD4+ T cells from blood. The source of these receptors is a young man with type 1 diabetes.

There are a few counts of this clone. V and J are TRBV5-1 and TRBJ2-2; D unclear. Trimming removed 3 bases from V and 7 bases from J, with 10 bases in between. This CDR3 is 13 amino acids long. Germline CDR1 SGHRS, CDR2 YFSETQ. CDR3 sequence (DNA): TGCGCCAGCAGCTGGGGAAGAGGCGGGGAGCTGTTTTTT. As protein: CASSWGRGGELFF.

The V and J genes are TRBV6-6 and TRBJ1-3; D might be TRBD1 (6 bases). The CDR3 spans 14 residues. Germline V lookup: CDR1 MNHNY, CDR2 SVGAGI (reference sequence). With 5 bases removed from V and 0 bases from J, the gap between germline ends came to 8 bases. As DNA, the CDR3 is TGTGCCAGCAGTGGGGGCAACTCTGGAAACACCATATATTTT. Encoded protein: CASSGGNSGNTIYF.

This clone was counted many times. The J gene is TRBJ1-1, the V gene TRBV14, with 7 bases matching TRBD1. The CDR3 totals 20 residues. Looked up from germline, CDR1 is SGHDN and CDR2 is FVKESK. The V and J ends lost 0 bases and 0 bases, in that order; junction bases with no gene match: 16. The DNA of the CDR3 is TGTGCCAGCAGCCAAGAGAAAGGGGGCGAGAACCCACAAATGAACACTGAAGCTTTCTTT. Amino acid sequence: CASSQEKGGENPQMNTEAFF.

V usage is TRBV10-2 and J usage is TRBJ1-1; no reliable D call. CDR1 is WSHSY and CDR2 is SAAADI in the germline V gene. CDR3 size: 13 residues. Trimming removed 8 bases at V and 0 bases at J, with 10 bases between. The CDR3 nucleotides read TGCGCCAGCCGAAAGGTAGTGAACACTGAAGCTTTCTTT. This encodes CASRKVVNTEAFF.

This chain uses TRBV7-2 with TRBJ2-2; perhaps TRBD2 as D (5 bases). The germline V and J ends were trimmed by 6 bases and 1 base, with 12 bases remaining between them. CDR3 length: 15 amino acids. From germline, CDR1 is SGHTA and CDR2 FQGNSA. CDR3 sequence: CASRSGTMNTGELFF. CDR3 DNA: TGTGCCAGCAGATCGGGAACAATGAACACCGGGGAGCTGTTTTTT.

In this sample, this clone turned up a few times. CDR3 region: CAISRSGSSGDTQYF. CDR3 sequence (DNA): TGTGCCATTAGCCGGAGCGGGAGCTCGGGTGATACGCAGTATTTT. This chain joins TRBV6-5 and TRBJ2-3; TRBD2 agrees at 8 bases. The germline V gene encodes CDR1 MNHEY and CDR2 SVGAGI. This CDR3 has 15 amino acids. V lost 10 bases, J lost 6 bases, and 15 bases stayed unmatched.

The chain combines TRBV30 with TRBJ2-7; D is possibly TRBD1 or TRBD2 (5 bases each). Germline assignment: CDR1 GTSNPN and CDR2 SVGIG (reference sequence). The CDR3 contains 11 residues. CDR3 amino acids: CAAGASYEQYF. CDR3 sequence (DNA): TGTGCAGCCGGGGCTTCCTACGAGCAGTACTTC.

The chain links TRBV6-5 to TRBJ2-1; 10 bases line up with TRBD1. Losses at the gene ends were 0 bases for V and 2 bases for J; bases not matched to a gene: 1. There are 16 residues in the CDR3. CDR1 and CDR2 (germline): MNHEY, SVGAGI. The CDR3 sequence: CASSYSDRGPYNEQFF. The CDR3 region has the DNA TGTGCCAGCAGTTACTCCGACAGGGGGCCCTACAATGAGCAGTTCTTC.

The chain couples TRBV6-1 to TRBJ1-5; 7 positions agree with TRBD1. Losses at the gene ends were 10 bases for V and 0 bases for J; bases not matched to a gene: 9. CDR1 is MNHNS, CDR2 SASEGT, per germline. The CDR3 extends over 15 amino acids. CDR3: CATLTGDYSNQPQHF. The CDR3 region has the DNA TGTGCCACCCTAACAGGGGACTATAGCAATCAGCCCCAGCATTTT.

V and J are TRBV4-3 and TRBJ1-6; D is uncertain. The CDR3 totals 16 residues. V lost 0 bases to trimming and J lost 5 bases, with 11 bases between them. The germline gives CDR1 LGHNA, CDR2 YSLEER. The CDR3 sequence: CASSQDLGSDNSPLHF. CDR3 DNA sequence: TGCGCCAGCAGCCAAGATCTGGGTAGCGATAATTCACCCCTCCACTTT.

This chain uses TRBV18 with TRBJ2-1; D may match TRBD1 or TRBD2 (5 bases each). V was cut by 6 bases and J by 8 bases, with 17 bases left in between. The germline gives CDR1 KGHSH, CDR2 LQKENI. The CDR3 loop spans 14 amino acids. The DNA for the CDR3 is TGTGCCAGCTCTCTGAGGGACCGAGGATATGAGCAGTTCTTC. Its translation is CASSLRDRGYEQFF.

Here the CDR3 reads CASSFLPSGGITDTQYF. The CDR3 DNA sequence: TGTGCCAGCAGTTTTCTCCCTAGCGGGGGGATCACAGATACGCAGTATTTT. The chain joins TRBV27 to TRBJ2-3, with TRBD2 matching 11 bases. This CDR3 is 17 amino acids long. J lost 2 bases, V lost 3 bases, and 7 bases had no gene match. Germline V CDR1 and CDR2: MNHEY, SMNVEV (reference sequence).

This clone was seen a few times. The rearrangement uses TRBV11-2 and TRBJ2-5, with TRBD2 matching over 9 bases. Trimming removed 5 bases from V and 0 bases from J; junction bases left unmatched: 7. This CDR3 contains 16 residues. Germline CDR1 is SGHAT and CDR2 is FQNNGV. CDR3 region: CASSPIAGDNQETQYF. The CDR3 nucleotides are TGTGCCAGCAGCCCAATAGCGGGGGACAACCAAGAGACCCAGTACTTC.

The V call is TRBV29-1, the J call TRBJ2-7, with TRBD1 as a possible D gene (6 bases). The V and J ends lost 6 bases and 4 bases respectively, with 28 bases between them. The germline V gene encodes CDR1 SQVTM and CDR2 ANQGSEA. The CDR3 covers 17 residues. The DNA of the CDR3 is TGCAGCGTCAAAGACAGGCCCACTGCCGCCGAATTTTACGAGCAGTACTTC. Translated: CSVKDRPTAAEFYEQYF.

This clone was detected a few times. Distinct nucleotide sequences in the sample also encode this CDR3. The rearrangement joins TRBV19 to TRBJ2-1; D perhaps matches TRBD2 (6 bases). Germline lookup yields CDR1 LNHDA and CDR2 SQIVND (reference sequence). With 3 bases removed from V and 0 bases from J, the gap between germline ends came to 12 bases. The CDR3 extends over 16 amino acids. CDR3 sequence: CASSIGGGVSYNEQFF. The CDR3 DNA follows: TGTGCCAGTAGTATCGGAGGCGGGGTCTCCTACAATGAGCAGTTCTTC.

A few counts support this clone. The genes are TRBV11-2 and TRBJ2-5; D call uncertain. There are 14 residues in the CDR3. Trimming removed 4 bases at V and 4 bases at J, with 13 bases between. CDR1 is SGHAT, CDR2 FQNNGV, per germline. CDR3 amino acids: CASSSRRLPETQYF. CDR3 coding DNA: TGTGCCAGCAGCTCTCGGAGACTTCCAGAGACCCAGTACTTC.

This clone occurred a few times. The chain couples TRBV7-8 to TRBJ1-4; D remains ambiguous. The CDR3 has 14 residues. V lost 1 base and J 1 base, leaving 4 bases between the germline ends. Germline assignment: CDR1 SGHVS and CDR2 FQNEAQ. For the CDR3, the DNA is TGTGCCAGCAGCTTAGGTGGAACTAATGAAAAACTGTTTTTT. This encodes CASSLGGTNEKLFF.

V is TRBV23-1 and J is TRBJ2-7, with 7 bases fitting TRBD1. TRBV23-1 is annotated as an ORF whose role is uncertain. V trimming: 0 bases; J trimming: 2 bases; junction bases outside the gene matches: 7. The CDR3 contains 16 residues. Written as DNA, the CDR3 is TGCGCCAGCAGTCAATCGGGGCAGGACAGGCCCTACGAGCAGTACTTC. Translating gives CASSQSGQDRPYEQYF.

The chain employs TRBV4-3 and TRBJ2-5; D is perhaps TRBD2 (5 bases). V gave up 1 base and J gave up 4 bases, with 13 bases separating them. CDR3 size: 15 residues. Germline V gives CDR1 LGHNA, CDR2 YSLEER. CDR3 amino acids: CASSQAYTRGETQYF. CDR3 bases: TGCGCCAGCAGCCAAGCCTACACTAGAGGAGAGACCCAGTACTTC.

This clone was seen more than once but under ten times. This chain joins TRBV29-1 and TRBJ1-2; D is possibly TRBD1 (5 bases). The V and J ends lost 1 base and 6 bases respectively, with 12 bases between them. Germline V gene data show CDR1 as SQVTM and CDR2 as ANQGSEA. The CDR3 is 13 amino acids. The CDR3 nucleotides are TGCAGCGTTGAAGGGGGGTTCCGGGATGGCTACACCTTC. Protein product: CSVEGGFRDGYTF.

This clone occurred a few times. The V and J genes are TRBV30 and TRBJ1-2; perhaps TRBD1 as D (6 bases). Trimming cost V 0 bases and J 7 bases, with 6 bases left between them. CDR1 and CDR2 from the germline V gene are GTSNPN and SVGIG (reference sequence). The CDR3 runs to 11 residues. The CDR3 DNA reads TGTGCCTGGAGTGTACAGGGTGGCTACACCTTC. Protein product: CAWSVQGGYTF.

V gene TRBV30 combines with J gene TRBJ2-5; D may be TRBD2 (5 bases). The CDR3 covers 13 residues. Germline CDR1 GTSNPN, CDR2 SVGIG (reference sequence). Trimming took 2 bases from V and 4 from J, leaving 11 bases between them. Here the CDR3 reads CAWSRGKSETQYF. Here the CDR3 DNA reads TGTGCCTGGAGTCGAGGGAAGTCAGAGACCCAGTACTTC. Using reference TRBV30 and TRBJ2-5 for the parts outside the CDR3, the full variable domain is SQTIHQWPATLVQPVGSPLSLECTVEGTSNPNLYWYRQAAGRGLQLLFYSVGIGQISSEVPQNLSASRPQDRQFILSSKKLLLSDSGFYLCAWSRGKSETQYFGPGTRLLVL.

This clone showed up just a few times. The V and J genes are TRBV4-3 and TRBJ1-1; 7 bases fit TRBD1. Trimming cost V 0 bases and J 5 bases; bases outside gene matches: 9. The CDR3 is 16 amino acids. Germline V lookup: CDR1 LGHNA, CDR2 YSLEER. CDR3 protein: CASSQDISRGRTEAFF. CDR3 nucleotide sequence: TGCGCCAGCAGCCAAGATATATCCAGGGGGAGGACTGAAGCTTTCTTT.